This TCR beta chain was recovered during a study of OX40 agonist ivuxolimab in advanced cancers. Study information: The study gave patients intravenous ivuxolimab at 0.01 to 10 mg/kg every 2 weeks.

After removal of 5 bases from V and 3 bases from J, the junction contained 13 bases not matched to a gene. CDR1 is MGHRA, CDR2 YSYEKL, per germline. This CDR3 has 17 amino acids. Overall study findings and caveats: Nonresponders included some who also had low normalized T-cell clonal expansion.

Method: immunoSEQ multiplex PCR; TCRdb's copy keeps in-frame clones and lacks some. The sample holds approximately 84,000 clones, about 88% seen once. In regard to this clone: Its specificity is unknown.

Material: CD4+ or CD8+ T cells sorted from blood, obtained in a trial of the OX40 agonist ivuxolimab. V gene TRBV4-1 combines with J gene TRBJ2-4, with 7 bases lining up with TRBD2. The sequence derives from an adult with an advanced solid tumor such as melanoma, head and neck, liver or kidney cancer. The CDR3 DNA is TGCGCCAGCAGCGCAGGTGCTTCGTGGGGGGGCAAAAACATTCAGTACTTC. It yields the protein CASSAGASWGGKNIQYF.